This TCR beta chain was documented in a study of shared clonotypes between healthy human individuals (dated by TCRdb to about 2020). Regarding the study in general: The cohort comprised two women and a few men aged 18 to 49 years. Per donor, three plates each were used for CD4 naive and CD4 memory, two for CD8 naive, and one for CD8 memory. To estimate repertoire size and how much clonotypes are shared between individuals, the study performed deep sequencing of blood TCR repertoires from about 5 healthy adults. Libraries were prepared and TCR repertoires were sequenced by different laboratories using diverse techniques, in order to increase sequencing depth and limit assay-specific biases. Leukapheresis yielded between about 0.94 and 8.9 billion PBMCs per donor. Beyond this particular receptor, the publication reports: When several donors were compared, the shared fraction of clonotypes was around 4.6% for naive CD4, around 4% for naive CD8, 2% to 2.5% for memory CD4, and 0.35% to 0.5% for memory CD8. Only blood was sampled, and tissue TCR repertoires likely differ from those in blood. The small number of donors limited the genetic and exposure-history diversity represented. Pairwise subsampling led to the expectation that sequencing depth would affect the degree of clonotype sharing among donors. Even with the large sequencing depth, rarefaction of the sorted-subset datasets indicated that sequencing was incomplete. Compared with non-shared clonotypes, the clonotypes found in all four sorted-subset donors had higher generation probabilities. Naive subsets generally had larger estimated clonotype richness than memory subsets.

This clone was found once. Its target antigen remains unknown. Per-nucleotide qualities are absent, and no much larger clonotype sits a single base away. The donors were healthy, HIV-negative adults with no recently reported acute infections or vaccinations. Every donor was a Caucasian adult residing in Nashville, Tennessee, USA. CD4+ T cells were enriched by magnetic negative selection, after which naive cells were positively selected on CD45RA and the negative fraction was taken as the memory subset. After blood collection by leukapheresis, PBMCs were isolated using Ficoll-Histopaque density gradient centrifugation and then cryopreserved in the vapor phase of liquid nitrogen. Purity and quantity of every magnetically sorted T cell population were checked by analytical flow cytometry. Genomic DNA was isolated from each sorted fraction and quantified by UV absorbance on a Nanodrop 2000c. V has 2 bases trimmed and J has 3 bases trimmed; junction bases matching no gene number 14. The CDR3 runs 18 amino acids, cysteine and phenylalanine included. The retained sequence is limited to the CDR3, 54 bases, with the frame set at the first base. CDR1 SGHNT and CDR2 YYREEE were looked up in the germline V gene (reference sequence).

Using the deep immunoSEQ assay, multiplex PCR amplified TCR CDR3 regions from genomic DNA. Extracted genomic DNA from each cell subset was distributed evenly across all wells of several immunoSEQ 96-well plates, and each plate was treated as a replicate. For sorted subsets, approximately 190 ng genomic DNA, equal to some 30,000 T cell genomes, was loaded into each replicate PCR. Purified libraries were quantified with a Qubit 3.0 fluorometer, sized on a Bioanalyzer 2100, and re-quantified with the KAPA Library Quantification kit. Every immunoSEQ 96-well plate was sequenced on a separate single-read 150-cycle Illumina NextSeq 550 flow cell. Processing in the source paper ran as follows. The immunoSEQ output contained only junctional sequences without quality scores, so filtering could not match that applied to full-length reads. To assign V/J genes and CDR3, sequences were annotated against IMGT germline references using PyIR, a Python wrapper for IgBLAST v1.9. Any read was removed if the V/J assignment was weak (E-value above 1e-6), the CDR3 was missing, or the read contained stop codons, out-of-frame junctions, or ambiguous translated residues. V3J clonotypes were defined as sequences sharing an identical inferred V gene, J gene, and CDR3 amino acid sequence. The percentage overlap between two repertoires was calculated by dividing the number of shared unique clonotypes by the size of the smaller repertoire. Richness of each repertoire was evaluated using RTK rarefaction, the Chao1 estimator, and Recon v2.1 estimates of unobserved clonotypes. Generation probabilities for all TCRbeta clonotypes obtained by the gDNA method from four donors were computed using OLGA. What TCRdb holds here is the immuneACCESS table cut down to in-frame rearrangements. Part of the clones is not present; checked against another copy, under half of the missing clones reflect an unresolved V gene, and the others are unexplained. V and J calls and clone size come straight from that table; D and trimming were deduced from the DNA. The sample has about 1.5 million clones on record, roughly 98% of them singletons. The ten largest clonotypes hold around 0.45% of the sample.

The sequenced material came from naive CD4+ T cells sorted from blood. The sample's cell subset or site, from its label and the paper: CD45RA+ positively selected. The chain uses TRBV5-4 and TRBJ2-7; 10 bases in the middle match TRBD2. The TCR originated in a man younger than 45 in good health. The CDR3 protein: CASSFGASGRRTDYEQYF. The DNA reads as follows: TGTGCCAGCAGCTTTGGGGCTAGCGGGAGAAGAACGGACTACGAGCAGTACTTC.